This T cell receptor beta chain was recovered during a study of PD-L1 blockade in urothelial cancer. Whole-study context: Among blood samples, the median T cell count was some 140,000.

Profiled with immunoSEQ multiplex PCR; TCRdb holds only in-frame clones, not every one. Counted here are about 43,000 clones, more than 70% occurring once; the ten biggest clones make up over 12%. Enrolled patients showed locally advanced or metastatic urothelial carcinoma. The CDR3 covers 13 residues. The V gene's germline CDR1 is LNHDA and CDR2 SQIVND (reference sequence). V lost 4 bases and J lost 5; bases outside the gene matches: 3. The source was PBMCs, collected around atezolizumab (anti-PD-L1) treatment. The receptor's source is a woman aged 60 to 75 with urothelial cancer. This chain connects TRBV19 to TRBJ2-7; 9 positions agree with TRBD1. CDR3 DNA sequence: TGTGCCAGTAGTACGACAGGGGGTAACGAGCAGTACTTC. Translated: CASSTTGGNEQYF.